Reported below is one TCR beta chain. Its antigen is unidentified. Repertoires were generated with immunoSEQ multiplex PCR, while TCRdb's copy carries only in-frame clones and drops some. The table shows roughly 350,000 clones, with about nine tenths occurring only once. The data belong to a study of cytomegalovirus exposure and HLA in healthy donors. Study overall: It was reported in a later analysis that the 120 validation repertoires used the same platform as the approximately 670 first-cohort repertoires.

General study points: Overall, approximately 150 TCR beta chains were annotated as cytomegalovirus-associated.

Trimming at V came to 5 bases and at J to 3 bases, leaving 2 bases not matched to a gene. This CDR3 has 14 residues. Germline lookup yields CDR1 SGHAT and CDR2 FQDESV (reference sequence). The gene calls are TRBV11-1 and TRBJ2-3; 10 bases fit TRBD1. Sequencing was performed on PBMCs. The receptor was isolated from a woman younger than 35 in good health and CMV-seronegative. CDR3 in amino acids: CASSLDRGTDTQYF. CDR3 bases: TGTGCCAGCAGCCTGGACAGGGGGACAGATACGCAGTATTTT.